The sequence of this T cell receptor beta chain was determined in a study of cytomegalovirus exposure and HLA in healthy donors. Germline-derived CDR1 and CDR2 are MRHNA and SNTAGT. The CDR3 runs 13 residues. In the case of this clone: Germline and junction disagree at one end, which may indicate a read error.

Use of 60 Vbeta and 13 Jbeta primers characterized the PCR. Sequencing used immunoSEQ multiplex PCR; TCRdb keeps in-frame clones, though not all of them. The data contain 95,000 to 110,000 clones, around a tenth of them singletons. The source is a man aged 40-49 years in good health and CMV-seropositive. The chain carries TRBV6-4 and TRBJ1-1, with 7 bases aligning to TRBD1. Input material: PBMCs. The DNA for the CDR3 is TGTGACAGCAGTAGGGACAGGAACACTGAAGCTTTCTTT. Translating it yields CDSSRDRNTEAFF.